What follows is one T cell receptor beta chain and its context. Antigen: not known. The sample originates from a study of identical twins. Study-wide results and caveats: Without tracking the same donors, conclusions rested on cross-sectional statistical analysis. The study found that models underestimated out-of-frame TCR alpha sharing in monozygotic twins. With beta out-of-frame sequences, excess sharing by twins was weaker.

It was template switching that added a universal primer site, and there were unique molecular identifiers on the cDNA. TCRdb reprocessed the 5' RACE reads via MiXCR and lists one record per CDR3 protein. The table shows 1.5 million to 2 million distinct CDR3 sequences, with 25% to 35% occurring only once. J was trimmed by 9 bases and V by 3 bases; bases with no gene match: 11. The CDR3 covers 15 residues. Germline loops: CDR1 DFQATT, CDR2 SNEGSKA (reference sequence). The rearrangement joins TRBV20-1 to TRBJ1-6; 7 nucleotides align to TRBD1. Sequencing was carried out using cord blood. The TCR originated in a newborn girl in good health. The chain's CDR3 is CSASRSGTDLSPLHF. The CDR3 nucleotides are TGCAGTGCTAGCCGATCCGGGACAGACCTTTCACCCCTCCACTTT.